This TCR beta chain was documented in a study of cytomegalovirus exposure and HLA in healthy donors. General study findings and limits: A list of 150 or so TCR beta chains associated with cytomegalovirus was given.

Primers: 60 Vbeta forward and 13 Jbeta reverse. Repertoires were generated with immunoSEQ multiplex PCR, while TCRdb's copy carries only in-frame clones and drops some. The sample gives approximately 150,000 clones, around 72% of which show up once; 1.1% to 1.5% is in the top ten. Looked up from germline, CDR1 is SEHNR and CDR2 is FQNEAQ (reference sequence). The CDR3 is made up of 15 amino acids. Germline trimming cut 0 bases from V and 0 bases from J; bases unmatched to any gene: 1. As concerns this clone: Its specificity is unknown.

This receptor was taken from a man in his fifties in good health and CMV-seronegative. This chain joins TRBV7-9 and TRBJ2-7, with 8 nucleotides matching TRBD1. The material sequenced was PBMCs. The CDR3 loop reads CASSLAGQASYEQYF. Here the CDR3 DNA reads TGTGCCAGCAGCTTAGCGGGACAGGCCTCCTACGAGCAGTACTTC. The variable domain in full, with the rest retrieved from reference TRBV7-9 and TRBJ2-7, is DTGVSQNPRHKITKRGQNVTFRCDPISEHNRLYWYRQTLGQGPEFLTYFQNEAQLEKSRLLSDRFSAERPKGSFSTLEIQRTEQGDSAMYLCASSLAGQASYEQYFGPGTRLTVT.